This TCR beta chain was captured in a study of blood T cell repertoires in COVID-19. Across the study: Both acute and convalescent COVID-19 samples were obtained from the United States, Italy and Spain.

Measured with immunoSEQ multiplex PCR; TCRdb has only the in-frame clones, and not every one. The data contain about 200,000 clones, just under 90% of them singletons. Germline CDR1 is SGHNT and CDR2 is YYREEE (reference sequence). The CDR3 length is 14 residues. Germline trimming cut 0 bases from V and 4 bases from J; bases unmatched to any gene: 1. Sequences were obtained from peripheral blood. This rearrangement joins TRBV5-4 to TRBJ2-7, with 10 bases matching TRBD2. The TCR was taken from a man in his sixties who had recovered from COVID-19. CDR3 protein: CASSLGAGGYEQYF. For the CDR3, the DNA is TGTGCCAGCAGCTTGGGAGCGGGAGGGTACGAGCAGTACTTC.